Presented here are 31 T cell receptor beta chains from one specimen sequenced in a study of T cells in Graves' hyperthyroidism and ophthalmopathy. Researchers took RNA transcripts and amplified the TCR beta CDR3 regions from them. Researchers ran a first-round RT-PCR on the TCR CDR3 using the HTBI primer set. In TCRdb, the multiplex PCR reads were re-called with MiXCR into one record per CDR3 protein. The table has around 800,000 distinct CDR3 sequences, around 39% seen once. Specimen: blood. The receptors stem from a young man with Graves' hyperthyroidism.

This clonotype was found many times. The V gene is TRBV15, the J gene TRBJ2-2, with 12 positions matching TRBD2. Trimming removed 8 bases from V and 9 bases from J; junction bases left unmatched: 4. The germline gives CDR1 LNHNV, CDR2 YYDKDF (reference sequence). CDR3 length: 13 residues. CDR3 sequence (DNA): TGTGCCACCGGGCTAGCGGGGGGGAGGGAGCTGTTTTTT. It codes for CATGLAGGRELFF.

The J gene is TRBJ1-5, the V gene TRBV6-1; 9 bases align to TRBD1. Germline V lookup: CDR1 MNHNS, CDR2 SASEGT. The ends lost 6 bases at V and 5 bases at J; junction bases unmatched: 5. The CDR3 is 14 residues long. The chain's CDR3 is CASRKTGGDQPQHF. CDR3 coding DNA: TGTGCCAGCAGGAAGACAGGGGGTGATCAGCCCCAGCATTTT.

This clonotype has at least ten counts. This chain joins TRBV11-2 and TRBJ1-1; D is unresolved. Germline CDR1 reads SGHAT; CDR2 reads FQNNGV. The V end was cut by 5 bases, the J end by 0 bases, with 13 bases between. The CDR3 is made up of 15 amino acids. CDR3 nucleotide sequence: TGTGCCAGCAGCCTGGAACTCTCGATGAACACTGAAGCTTTCTTT. It translates to CASSLELSMNTEAFF.

This clonotype was seen many times. The chain has TRBV7-2 and TRBJ1-5, with D possibly matching TRBD1 (5 bases). The length of the CDR3 is 14 residues. Germline V gene lookup returns CDR1 SGHTA and CDR2 FQGNSA. Trimming pared 6 bases from V and 7 bases from J, leaving 16 bases between. The CDR3 DNA follows: TGTGCCAGCAGTCTAGGGGCCGGACCCCAGCCCCAGCATTTT. Its translation is CASSLGAGPQPQHF.

The chain links TRBV7-9 to TRBJ2-7; D is unresolved. The CDR3 covers 17 residues. Germline V gene sequence: CDR1 SEHNR, CDR2 FQNEAQ (reference sequence). Trimming took off 5 bases at V and 0 bases at J, with 20 bases between the two ends. In DNA, the CDR3 is TGTGCCAGCAGCCAAGATCCGCTCCTCGGTACCTCCTACGAGCAGTACTTC. This encodes CASSQDPLLGTSYEQYF.

This clonotype has more than one count but fewer than ten. The J gene is TRBJ2-2, the V gene TRBV7-3, with D possibly being TRBD1 (6 bases). Trimming removed 2 bases at V and 1 base at J, with 14 bases between. Germline loops: CDR1 SGHTA, CDR2 FQGTGA. The length of the CDR3 is 17 residues. CDR3 in DNA: TGTGCCAGCAGCTTATACAATTTGGGACAGAACACCGGGGAGCTGTTTTTT. This gives the protein CASSLYNLGQNTGELFF.

This clonotype was seen a handful of times. This sequence joins TRBV4-1 and TRBJ1-1; D uncertain. V lost 3 bases to trimming and J lost 4 bases, with 9 bases between them. The CDR3 totals 13 residues. Germline V CDR1 and CDR2: MGHRA, YSYEKL. The CDR3: CASSQPVGTEAFF. DNA for the CDR3: TGCGCCAGCAGCCAGCCCGTGGGCACTGAAGCTTTCTTT.

To note about this clonotype: A read error may be the cause here, since a much bigger clone is one base away. J is TRBJ2-7 and V is TRBV15, with 7 bases fitting TRBD1. Germline V gives CDR1 LNHNV, CDR2 YYDKDF (reference sequence). The CDR3 runs to 16 residues. J gave up 2 bases and V 0 bases, and 7 bases lay outside the gene matches. This CDR3 reads CATSRDLGDSPYEQYF. CDR3 nucleotide sequence: TGTGCCACCAGCAGAGACTTAGGGGACAGCCCCTACGAGCAGTACTTC.

The chain combines TRBV6-5 with TRBJ1-5; no firm D call. V was clipped by 6 bases and J by 5 bases, with 14 bases between them. CDR3 length: 14 residues. Germline CDR1 reads MNHEY; CDR2 reads SVGAGI. The CDR3 reads CASSRFGDDQPQHF. The DNA for the CDR3 is TGTGCCAGCAGCCGATTTGGGGATGATCAGCCCCAGCATTTT.

This clonotype appeared many times. The chain carries TRBV10-3 and TRBJ2-3; D unresolved. The V gene lost 2 bases and the J gene lost 14 bases, with 14 bases spanning the gap. Germline V lookup: CDR1 ENHRY, CDR2 SYGVKD. The CDR3 extends over 12 amino acids. CDR3 loop: CAISEPNRPAYF. The CDR3 DNA reads as TGTGCCATCAGTGAGCCCAATCGGCCGGCGTATTTT.

At least ten counts were recorded for this clonotype. V is TRBV10-3 and J is TRBJ2-7; the D is unclear. The CDR3 extends over 12 amino acids. V lost 0 bases and J lost 10, with 10 bases in between. CDR1 ENHRY and CDR2 SYGVKD come from the germline V gene. The CDR3 loop reads CAISESTSFQYF. The DNA of the CDR3 is TGTGCCATCAGTGAGTCCACTTCCTTTCAGTACTTC.

A word on this clonotype: A much larger clonotype is one base distant, so this may be a read error. The chain joins TRBV7-9 to TRBJ2-7, with D unresolved. The CDR3 is 11 amino acids. V was clipped by 4 bases and J by 7 bases, with 8 bases between them. Germline CDR1 and CDR2: SEHNR and FQNEAQ (reference sequence). CDR3 in amino acids: CASSWAWEQYF. The CDR3 DNA is TGTGCCAGCAGCTGGGCGTGGGAGCAGTACTTC. The variable domain in full, completed from reference TRBV7-9 and TRBJ2-7, reads DTGVSQNPRHKITKRGQNVTFRCDPISEHNRLYWYRQTLGQGPEFLTYFQNEAQLEKSRLLSDRFSAERPKGSFSTLEIQRTEQGDSAMYLCASSWAWEQYFGPGTRLTVT.

This clonotype showed up just a few times. The V call is TRBV29-1, the J call TRBJ2-2; either TRBD1 or TRBD2 may supply D (6 bases each). Looked up from germline, CDR1 is SQVTM and CDR2 is ANQGSEA. The CDR3 covers 14 residues. V lost 5 bases and J lost 7, with 17 bases in between. CDR3 in DNA: TGCAGCGTTCAACCCCGGGGGCTGAACGGGGAGCTGTTTTTT. Protein sequence: CSVQPRGLNGELFF.

This clonotype has more than one count but fewer than ten. The junction differs from germline at one of its ends, possibly a read error. DNA of the CDR3: TGCGCCAGCAGCCACGTAGATCTAGAGAGTGAAAAACTGTTTTTT. Residues: CASSHVDLESEKLFF. The J gene is TRBJ1-4, the V gene TRBV5-4, with D unresolved. CDR3 length: 15 amino acids. Germline V gene sequence: CDR1 SGHNT, CDR2 YYREEE (reference sequence).

The table lists this clonotype with a few counts. The chain is built from TRBV10-3 and TRBJ1-1; D gene ambiguous. Looked up from germline, CDR1 is ENHRY and CDR2 is SYGVKD. V was clipped by 10 bases and J by 8 bases, with 14 bases between them. There are 11 residues in the CDR3. The CDR3 sequence is CASMGKSEAFF. As DNA, the CDR3 is TGTGCCAGCATGGGGAAGTCAGAAGCTTTCTTT.

In regard to this clonotype: At one end the junction does not follow the germline gene, possibly because of a read error. This chain links TRBV7-9 with TRBJ2-7; TRBD1 aligns across 7 bases. This CDR3 is built from 14 residues. Germline values: CDR1 SEHNR, CDR2 FQNEAQ (reference sequence). The CDR3 nucleotides are TGCGCCAGCAGCCACCCGGGACAGACTTACGAGCAGTACTTC. This codes for CASSHPGQTYEQYF.

This clonotype has a count of ten or more. The rearrangement links TRBV5-1 to TRBJ1-2; 9 nucleotides agree with TRBD1. CDR1 SGHRS and CDR2 YFSETQ come from the germline V gene. V lost 4 bases and J lost 3; bases outside the gene matches: 4. CDR3 length: 14 residues. The CDR3 region is CASSEGQGYYGYTF. CDR3 nucleotides: TGCGCCAGCAGCGAGGGACAGGGCTACTATGGCTACACCTTC.

Note on this clonotype: Given a much more abundant clone one base away, this may be a read error. The rearrangement joins TRBV7-2 to TRBJ1-4; TRBD1 might be the D (5 bases). Trimming stripped 2 bases from V and 0 bases from J, with 10 bases between. This CDR3 contains 16 residues. Germline values: CDR1 SGHTA, CDR2 FQGNSA. The chain's CDR3 is CASSLSSQATNEKLFF. The CDR3 DNA is TGTGCCAGCAGCTTAAGTTCACAGGCAACTAATGAAAAACTGTTTTTT.

V gene TRBV14 combines with J gene TRBJ2-2, with 8 nucleotides matching TRBD2. This CDR3 comprises 15 residues. Germline lookup yields CDR1 SGHDN and CDR2 FVKESK. The junction had 5 bases not matched to a gene; V was cut back by 1 base and J by 7 bases. CDR3 sequence (DNA): TGTGCCAGCAGCCAAGGGGTGACTAGCGTCGGGGAGCTGTTTTTT. This gives the protein CASSQGVTSVGELFF.

The sample holds a few counts of this clonotype. V is TRBV9 and J is TRBJ1-5, with D perhaps matching TRBD1 (5 bases). The CDR3 covers 13 residues. V lost 0 bases, J lost 9 bases, and 10 bases lay in between. CDR1 is SGDLS, CDR2 YYNGEE, per germline. CDR3 coding DNA: TGTGCCAGCAGCGTAGCTCAGGGAGGGCCCCAGCATTTT. Residues: CASSVAQGGPQHF. Drawing the rest from reference TRBV9 and TRBJ1-5, the complete variable domain is DSGVTQTPKHLITATGQRVTLRCSPRSGDLSVYWYQQSLDQGLQFLIQYYNGEERAKGNILERFSAQQFPDLHSELNLSSLELGDSALYFCASSVAQGGPQHFGDGTRLSIL.

In its sample, this clonotype was seen many times. The V and J genes are TRBV7-2 and TRBJ2-5; D remains ambiguous. Germline assignment: CDR1 SGHTA and CDR2 FQGNSA. The CDR3 runs 15 residues. V gave up 5 bases and J gave up 2 bases, with 15 bases separating them. The CDR3 nucleotides are TGTGCCAGCAGCCTGCCGGCGGACCAACAAGAGACCCAGTACTTC. Translation: CASSLPADQQETQYF.

The CDR3 sequence: CASSLDPGIETQYF. In DNA form, the CDR3 reads TGTGCCAGCAGCCTGGACCCTGGGATAGAGACCCAGTACTTC. The chain combines TRBV7-3 with TRBJ2-5; D remains unclear. Trimming took off 5 bases at V and 4 bases at J, with 14 bases between the two ends. Germline V gives CDR1 SGHTA, CDR2 FQGTGA. CDR3 length: 14 amino acids.

A few counts support this clonotype. The chain recombines TRBV19 with TRBJ2-7, with 7 bases fitting TRBD1. CDR1 and CDR2 from the germline V gene are LNHDA and SQIVND (reference sequence). The CDR3 consists of 14 residues. Trimming at V came to 4 bases and at J to 3 bases, leaving 6 bases not matched to a gene. In DNA form, the CDR3 reads TGTGCCAGTAGTACCCAGGACAGGCTCTACGAGCAGTACTTC. Translating it yields CASSTQDRLYEQYF.

This clonotype appeared a few times. This chain joins TRBV7-2 and TRBJ2-5; no definite D call. Germline V gives CDR1 SGHTA, CDR2 FQGNSA. Trimming removed 5 bases at V and 5 bases at J, with 24 bases between. The CDR3 is 17 residues long. This chain's CDR3 is CASSKGIQVSPSETQYF. The DNA for the CDR3 is TGTGCCAGCAGCAAAGGGATTCAGGTTTCTCCTTCGGAGACCCAGTACTTC.

This clonotype has just a few counts. The rearrangement uses TRBV7-6 and TRBJ2-7; 7 positions agree with TRBD1. The length of the CDR3 is 16 residues. Per germline, CDR1 SGHVS and CDR2 FNYEAQ. The junction had 15 bases not matched to a gene; V was cut back by 8 bases and J by 2 bases. This CDR3 is CASPPSPGQTAYEQYF. The CDR3 nucleotides are TGTGCCAGCCCTCCGAGCCCGGGACAGACAGCCTACGAGCAGTACTTC.

A note on this clonotype: Since a much larger clone is just one base distant, this may be a read error. The genes are TRBV2 and TRBJ2-5; D unresolved. CDR1 is SNHLY and CDR2 is FYNNEI in the germline V gene. This CDR3 region has 12 residues. CDR3 sequence: CAGRRLQETQYF. The CDR3 DNA follows: TGTGCCGGCAGACGACTGCAAGAGACCCAGTACTTC. Together with reference TRBV2 and TRBJ2-5, the CDR3 gives the full variable domain: EPEVTQTPSHQVTQMGQEVILRCVPISNHLYFYWYRQILGQKVEFLVSFYNNEISEKSEIFDDQFSVERPDGSNFTLKIRSTKLEDSAMYFCAGRRLQETQYFGPGTRLLVL.

This clonotype came up a few times. The genes are TRBV27 and TRBJ2-7; TRBD1 aligns across 8 bases. Unmatched junction bases numbered 3, after V lost 3 bases and J lost 5 bases. This CDR3 spans 13 amino acids. The germline CDR1 and CDR2 sequences are MNHEY and SMNVEV (reference sequence). The chain's CDR3 is CASSLLGQDEQYF. The CDR3, as DNA: TGTGCCAGCAGTTTGTTGGGACAGGACGAGCAGTACTTC.

This clonotype appeared a single time. The CDR3 DNA reads TGTGCCACCAGTAGTAGGCGGACTAGCGGAGAGCAAGAGACCCAGTACTTC. Amino acid sequence: CATSSRRTSGEQETQYF. This chain links TRBV24-1 with TRBJ2-5; 10 bases are shared with TRBD2. The CDR3 has 17 amino acids. With V trimmed by 6 bases and J by 2 bases, 11 bases remained unmatched. Germline CDR1 is KGHDR and CDR2 is SFDVKD.

The genes are TRBV10-3 and TRBJ2-7, with D unresolved. CDR1 ENHRY and CDR2 SYGVKD come from the germline V gene. The CDR3 length is 12 residues. V lost 6 bases and J lost 3, with 9 bases in between. This CDR3 is CAISEGIYEQYF. The CDR3 bases are TGTGCCATCAGCGAAGGGATCTACGAGCAGTACTTC.

V and J are TRBV4-1 and TRBJ1-5; no clear D. The CDR3 runs to 14 residues. Germline V lookup: CDR1 MGHRA, CDR2 YSYEKL. V was pared by 3 bases and J by 5 bases, with 11 bases between. CDR3 residues: CASSHAPTDQPQHF. CDR3 bases: TGCGCCAGCAGCCACGCCCCTACAGATCAGCCCCAGCATTTT.

This clonotype showed up many times. Here the CDR3 reads CSVSTVSQETQYF. In DNA form, the CDR3 reads TGCAGCGTTTCGACAGTTTCGCAAGAGACCCAGTACTTC. The chain combines TRBV29-1 with TRBJ2-5, with a weak D call TRBD1 (5 bases). The CDR3 runs 13 residues. Trimming stripped 5 bases from V and 2 bases from J, with 12 bases between. CDR1 is SQVTM, CDR2 ANQGSEA, per germline.